The TCR beta chain under discussion was sequenced for a study of blood T cell repertoires in COVID-19. Overall study context: Sources were T cells, B-cell-depleted T cells, or PBMCs; the material itself was cDNA or gDNA.

Germline-derived CDR1 and CDR2 are SGHTA and FQGNSA. The CDR3 spans 13 residues. A word on this clone: An end of the junction does not agree with germline; a read error may underlie this. This sample includes further DNA sequences coding for the same CDR3.

Per the study methods: Nucleated cell counts were estimated from reference gene primer amplification. Using immunoSEQ multiplex PCR, the repertoire was profiled, and TCRdb retains in-frame clones only, with some absent. From that table come the V and J calls and clone size; the DNA was used to work out D and trimming. The repertoire has some 96,000 clones, about 83% of them found once; the top ten carry about 13%. V and J are TRBV7-2 and TRBJ2-3, with D maybe TRBD2 (5 bases). Sequences were obtained from peripheral blood. The clonotype comes from a human donor in a cohort sampled during active COVID-19. CDR3: CASSSDYTDTQYF. For the CDR3, the DNA is TGTGCCAGCAGCTCTGACTACACAGATACGCAATATTTT. Full variable domain (rest looked up from reference TRBV7-2 and TRBJ2-3): GAGVSQSPSNKVTEKGKDVELRCDPISGHTALYWYRQSLGQGLEFLIYFQGNSAPDKSGLPSDRFSAERTGGSVSTLTIQRTQQEDSAVYLCASSSDYTDTQYFGPGTRLTVL.